Listed here are 22 T cell receptor beta chains from one sample, sequenced in a study of OX40 agonist ivuxolimab in advanced cancers. Method: immunoSEQ multiplex PCR; TCRdb's copy keeps in-frame clones and lacks some. The sample has 25,000 to 35,000 clones; 84% are singletons. The input for sequencing was CD4+ or CD8+ T cells sorted from blood, taken in a trial of the OX40 agonist ivuxolimab. The receptors originated from an adult with an advanced solid tumor such as melanoma, head and neck, liver or kidney cancer.

V is TRBV6-5 and J is TRBJ2-7; D gene ambiguous. Trimming took 6 bases from V and 1 from J, leaving 4 bases between them. The CDR3 consists of 11 residues. CDR1 is MNHEY and CDR2 is SVGAGI in the germline V gene. CDR3 bases: TGTGCCAGCAGGTATTCCTACGAGCAGTACTTC. Its protein product is CASRYSYEQYF.

The V and J genes are TRBV6-4 and TRBJ2-1; 9 bases are shared with TRBD2. The CDR3 has 16 amino acids. The J segment lost 1 base and the V segment lost 4 bases, leaving 5 bases of the junction unmatched. Germline loops: CDR1 MRHNA, CDR2 SNTAGT. The CDR3 loop is CASSGAGGSSYNEQFF. The CDR3 region has the DNA TGTGCCAGCAGTGGAGCGGGAGGAAGTTCCTACAATGAGCAGTTCTTC.

To note about this clone: Other DNA variants within this sample encode the same CDR3. Here the CDR3 reads CASSQEPLKEETQYF. CDR3 nucleotide sequence: TGCGCCAGCAGCCAAGAACCTCTAAAAGAGGAGACCCAGTACTTC. This sequence joins TRBV4-1 and TRBJ2-5; D is unclear. This CDR3 comprises 15 residues. The germline gives CDR1 MGHRA, CDR2 YSYEKL. V was pared by 0 bases and J by 5 bases, with 13 bases between.

This chain connects TRBV19 to TRBJ2-7; D might be TRBD1 (8 bases). CDR1 LNHDA and CDR2 SQIVND come from the germline V gene (reference sequence). The CDR3 is 18 amino acids. V dropped 2 bases and J dropped 3 bases, with 23 bases sitting between them. CDR3 in DNA: TGTGCCAGTAGTATAATGGTCAGGGGGCTAGGCGGGGGCTACGAGCAGTACTTC. It is translated as CASSIMVRGLGGGYEQYF. Complete variable domain (other parts from reference TRBV19 and TRBJ2-7): DGGITQSPKYLFRKEGQNVTLSCEQNLNHDAMYWYRQDPGQGLRLIYYSQIVNDFQKGDIAEGYSVSREKKESFPLTVTSAQKNPTAFYLCASSIMVRGLGGGYEQYFGPGTRLTVT.

This clone was seen a single time. The chain has TRBV28 and TRBJ2-1, with 11 bases fitting TRBD2. V was clipped by 3 bases and J by 12 bases; unmatched bases: 16. The germline CDR1 and CDR2 sequences are MDHEN and SYDVKM. The CDR3 consists of 17 residues. This chain's CDR3 is CASSFSRDPLAGEGQFF. The CDR3, as DNA: TGTGCCAGCAGTTTTAGCCGAGACCCACTAGCGGGAGAAGGGCAGTTCTTC.

The genes are TRBV7-8 and TRBJ2-7, with D unresolved. CDR3 length: 13 amino acids. V lost 5 bases and J 4 bases, leaving 12 bases between the germline ends. CDR1 is SGHVS, CDR2 FQNEAQ, per germline. CDR3 sequence: CASSPDSAYEQYF. CDR3 sequence (DNA): TGTGCCAGCAGCCCCGACTCAGCATACGAGCAGTACTTC.

V and J are TRBV5-4 and TRBJ2-7, with D perhaps matching TRBD1 (5 bases). Per germline, CDR1 SGHNT and CDR2 YYREEE (reference sequence). The CDR3 totals 15 residues. Trimming shortened V by 0 bases and J by 3 bases, and 13 bases separated the two germline ends. The CDR3 sequence is CASSLGTPDFYEQYF. DNA for the CDR3: TGTGCCAGCAGCTTGGGGACACCGGATTTCTACGAGCAGTACTTC.

This clone was counted a single time. The chain carries TRBV27 and TRBJ2-7; D is uncertain. Germline V gene sequence: CDR1 MNHEY, CDR2 SMNVEV (reference sequence). The V end was cut by 1 base, the J end by 6 bases, with 7 bases between. The CDR3 loop spans 12 amino acids. DNA of the CDR3: TGTGCCAGCAGTTTATTAGGGTCCGAGCAGTACTTC. Amino acid sequence: CASSLLGSEQYF.

The rearrangement joins TRBV6-1 to TRBJ1-2; 10 bases agree with TRBD1. The CDR3 totals 16 residues. V lost 4 bases and J lost 10; bases outside the gene matches: 15. CDR1 MNHNS and CDR2 SASEGT come from the germline V gene. CDR3 protein: CASSATPGQGNSVYTF. As DNA, the CDR3 is TGTGCCAGCAGTGCCACTCCGGGACAGGGGAATAGTGTCTACACCTTC.

The chain couples TRBV27 to TRBJ2-5; D is perhaps TRBD1 or TRBD2 (7 bases each). Per the germline V gene, CDR1 is MNHEY and CDR2 is SMNVEV (reference sequence). V was cut by 2 bases and J by 5 bases, with 12 bases left in between. The CDR3 totals 14 residues. CDR3 bases: TGTGCCAGCAGTTTAAACAGGGGAGGGGAGACCCAGTACTTC. It codes for CASSLNRGGETQYF.

The rearrangement joins TRBV10-2 to TRBJ1-1; TRBD1 might be the D (5 bases). CDR3 size: 12 residues. Trimming shortened V by 6 bases and J by 6 bases, and 11 bases separated the two germline ends. In germline, CDR1 is WSHSY, CDR2 SAAADI. The DNA for the CDR3 is TGCGCCAGCAGGGGGGAAGGTCCTGAAGCTTTCTTT. Translation gives CASRGEGPEAFF.

In this sample, this clone turned up once. The J gene is TRBJ2-7, the V gene TRBV27, with D tentatively TRBD2 (5 bases). Germline CDR1 and CDR2: MNHEY and SMNVEV (reference sequence). The CDR3 is 13 amino acids. Trimming cost V 3 bases and J 7 bases, with 13 bases left between them. CDR3: CASSLSGVGEQYF. For the CDR3, the DNA is TGTGCCAGCAGTTTGTCCGGGGTAGGGGAGCAGTACTTC.

DNA of the CDR3: TGTGCCATCAGTGCTACCGAGCCGGGCCTGAGTACTGAAGCTTTCTTT. This codes for CAISATEPGLSTEAFF. This chain links TRBV10-3 with TRBJ1-1; D gene uncertain. This CDR3 has 16 amino acids. The V gene's germline CDR1 is ENHRY and CDR2 SYGVKD. Trimming took off 4 bases at V and 5 bases at J, with 20 bases between the two ends.

This sequence joins TRBV9 and TRBJ2-5; 9 bases map to TRBD2. Germline lookup yields CDR1 SGDLS and CDR2 YYNGEE. CDR3 length: 15 amino acids. The trim removed 3 bases at V and 2 bases at J, leaving 5 bases unmatched. The chain's CDR3 is CASSEAGGIQETQYF. CDR3 DNA sequence: TGTGCCAGCAGCGAAGCGGGGGGAATACAAGAGACCCAGTACTTC.

The V call is TRBV5-4, the J call TRBJ2-2; 9 bases align to TRBD2. In germline, CDR1 is SGHNT, CDR2 YYREEE (reference sequence). This CDR3 spans 16 amino acids. J gave up 6 bases and V 1 base, and 7 bases lay outside the gene matches. The CDR3 loop is CASSLYGGRGSGELFF. The CDR3, as DNA: TGTGCCAGCAGCTTGTATGGCGGGAGGGGTTCCGGGGAGCTGTTTTTT.

The chain carries TRBV7-9 and TRBJ1-1, with TRBD1 identical over 7 bases. This CDR3 is 14 amino acids long. With V trimmed by 6 bases and J by 5 bases, 9 bases remained unmatched. From germline, CDR1 is SEHNR and CDR2 FQNEAQ (reference sequence). The CDR3 coding sequence is TGTGCCAGCAGACTGACAGGGCTGGGGACTGAAGCTTTCTTT. Encoded protein: CASRLTGLGTEAFF.

The gene calls are TRBV27 and TRBJ1-1; D unresolved. CDR1 and CDR2 from the germline V gene are MNHEY and SMNVEV (reference sequence). Deletions cut 7 bases from V and 1 base from J, with 4 bases between. This CDR3 is 11 amino acids long. The CDR3 DNA sequence: TGTGCCAGCACAGGGAACACTGAAGCTTTCTTT. Encoded protein: CASTGNTEAFF.

The chain employs TRBV9 and TRBJ2-5; 10 bases are shared with TRBD2. V was pared by 0 bases and J by 4 bases, with 6 bases of the junction left unmatched. This CDR3 region has 16 residues. CDR1 SGDLS and CDR2 YYNGEE come from the germline V gene. In DNA form, the CDR3 reads TGTGCCAGCAGCGTAGAAGAAGCGGGAGGGTCAGAGACCCAGTACTTC. Translated: CASSVEEAGGSETQYF.

V and J are TRBV28 and TRBJ2-1; D possibly corresponds to TRBD2 (7 bases). Trimming left V 7 bases short and J 6 bases short, with 16 bases between. Germline-derived CDR1 and CDR2 are MDHEN and SYDVKM. The CDR3 extends over 14 amino acids. The CDR3 nucleotides are TGTGCCAGCACCCCCGGAGGGGGGGGCAATGAGCAGTTCTTC. Translating gives CASTPGGGGNEQFF.

Written as DNA, the CDR3 is TGTGCCAGCAGTTACCAGGTCGATAGCAATCAGCCCCAGCATTTT. Residues: CASSYQVDSNQPQHF. This sequence joins TRBV6-6 and TRBJ1-5; D is unresolved. CDR1 and CDR2 (germline): MNHNY, SVGAGI (reference sequence). Trimming left V 2 bases short and J 0 bases short, with 8 bases between. The CDR3 has 15 amino acids.

The chain has TRBV19 and TRBJ2-1, with TRBD2 matching over 12 bases. CDR1 LNHDA and CDR2 SQIVND come from the germline V gene (reference sequence). V dropped 2 bases and J dropped 9; count of bases not matched to a gene: 14. The CDR3 consists of 18 residues. This CDR3 reads CASSIRGPASGGAFEQFF. In nucleotides, the CDR3 is TGTGCCAGTAGTATAAGAGGGCCGGCTAGCGGGGGGGCCTTTGAGCAGTTCTTC.

This chain connects TRBV5-6 to TRBJ2-7, with unresolved D. CDR1 SGHDT and CDR2 YYEEEE come from the germline V gene. V lost 0 bases, J lost 4 bases, and 11 bases lay in between. The CDR3 is 14 residues long. The CDR3 DNA sequence: TGTGCCAGCAGCTTGGGTCGGCAGACGTACGAGCAGTACTTC. The encoded protein is CASSLGRQTYEQYF.